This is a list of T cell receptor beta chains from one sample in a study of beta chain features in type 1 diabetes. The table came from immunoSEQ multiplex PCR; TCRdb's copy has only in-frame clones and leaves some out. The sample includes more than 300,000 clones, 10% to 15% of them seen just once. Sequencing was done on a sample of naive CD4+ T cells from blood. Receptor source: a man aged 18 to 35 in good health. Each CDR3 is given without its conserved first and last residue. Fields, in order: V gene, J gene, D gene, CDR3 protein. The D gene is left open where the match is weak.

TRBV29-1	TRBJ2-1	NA	SVAQRQTYNEQF
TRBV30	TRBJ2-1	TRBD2	AWRRSWLAGVGEQF
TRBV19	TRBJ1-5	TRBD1	AGGQGYQPQH
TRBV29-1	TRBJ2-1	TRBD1	SVAGTGVSLNEQF
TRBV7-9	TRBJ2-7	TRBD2	ASSASGLAGDLPTYEQY
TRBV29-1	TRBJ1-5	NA	SVEEGGQPQH
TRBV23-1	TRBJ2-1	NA	ASSQAPTHDEQF
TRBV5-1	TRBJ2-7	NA	ASSSEVTYEQY
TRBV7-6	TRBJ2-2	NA	ASRGFTGELF
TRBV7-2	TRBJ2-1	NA	ASNTQGFWDEQF
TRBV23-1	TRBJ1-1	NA	AHKLQGEAF
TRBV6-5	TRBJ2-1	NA	ASSGLAEEQF
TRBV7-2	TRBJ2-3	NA	ASSLNVRGSGTDTQY
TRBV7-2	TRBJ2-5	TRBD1	ASSLGLTGGRETQY
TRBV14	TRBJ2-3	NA	ASSQDKGSTDTQY
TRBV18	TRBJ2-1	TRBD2	ASSSTSGSDLNFYNEQF
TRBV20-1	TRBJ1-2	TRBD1	RGTGEGYT
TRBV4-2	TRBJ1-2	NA	ASSQDRQYYGYT
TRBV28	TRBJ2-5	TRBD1	ASSSPGTGTETQY
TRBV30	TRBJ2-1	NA	AWRESSYNEQF
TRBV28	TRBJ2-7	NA	ASSPGHRQY
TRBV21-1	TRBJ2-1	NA	ASSEKLQGRGNEQF
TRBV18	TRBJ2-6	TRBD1	ASSPQRGRGANVLT
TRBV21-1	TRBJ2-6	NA	ASSRHHRVARSGANVLT
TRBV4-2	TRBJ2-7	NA	ASSSNGISTPEQY
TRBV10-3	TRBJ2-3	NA	AIAGREGGDTQY
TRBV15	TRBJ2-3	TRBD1	ATSKRTGATDTQY
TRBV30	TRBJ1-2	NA	AWSVYTESYGYT